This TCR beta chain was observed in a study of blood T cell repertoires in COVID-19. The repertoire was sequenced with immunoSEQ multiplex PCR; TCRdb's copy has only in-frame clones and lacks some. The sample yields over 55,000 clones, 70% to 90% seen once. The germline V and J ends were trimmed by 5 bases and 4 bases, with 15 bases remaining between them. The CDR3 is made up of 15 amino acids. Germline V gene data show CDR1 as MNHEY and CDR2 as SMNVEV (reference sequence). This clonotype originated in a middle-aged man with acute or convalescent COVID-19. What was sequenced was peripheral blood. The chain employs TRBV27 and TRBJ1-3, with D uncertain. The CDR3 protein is CASSPTQGRGNTIYF. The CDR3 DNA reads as TGTGCCAGCAGTCCAACACAAGGGAGGGGAAACACCATATATTTT.